The 32 T cell receptor beta chains below were found in one sample sequenced in a study of cytomegalovirus exposure and HLA in healthy donors. The PCR contained 60 Vbeta and 13 Jbeta primers. The repertoire was sequenced with immunoSEQ multiplex PCR; TCRdb's copy has only in-frame clones and lacks some. The repertoire holds under 130,000 clones, with 60% to 85% as singletons. The sequencing sample was made of PBMCs. Receptor source: a woman in her forties in good health and CMV-seropositive.

This clone was counted between two and nine times. The chain is built from TRBV15 and TRBJ2-2; the D gene is possibly TRBD2 (5 bases). The CDR3 totals 14 residues. V lost 7 bases and J lost 4, with 13 bases in between. The germline gives CDR1 LNHNV, CDR2 YYDKDF (reference sequence). As DNA, the CDR3 is TGTGCCACCACCGAGGGATCGGCCACCGGGGAGCTGTTTTTT. Protein sequence: CATTEGSATGELFF.

The chain links TRBV5-6 to TRBJ1-2; 9 bases align to TRBD1. CDR3 length: 13 amino acids. V gave up 4 bases and J gave up 8 bases; unmatched junction bases: 6. Germline CDR1 reads SGHDT; CDR2 reads YYEEEE. CDR3 region: CASSRGQGEGYTF. CDR3 coding DNA: TGTGCCAGCAGCCGGGGACAGGGAGAAGGCTACACCTTC.

The V call is TRBV28, the J call TRBJ1-5, with TRBD1 matching 7 bases. CDR3 length: 16 amino acids. J was trimmed by 7 bases and V by 3 bases; bases with no gene match: 12. Germline assignment: CDR1 MDHEN and CDR2 SYDVKM. The CDR3, as DNA: TGTGCCAGCAGTTTGGCATTTTACAGGGGCGGCCAGCCCCAGCATTTT. Encoded protein: CASSLAFYRGGQPQHF. Full variable domain (outside the CDR3, taken from reference TRBV28 and TRBJ1-5): DVKVTQSSRYLVKRTGEKVFLECVQDMDHENMFWYRQDPGLGLRLIYFSYDVKMKEKGDIPEGYSVSREKKERFSLILESASTNQTSMYLCASSLAFYRGGQPQHFGDGTRLSIL.

The chain recombines TRBV19 with TRBJ1-5; D is unresolved. The germline V gene encodes CDR1 LNHDA and CDR2 SQIVND (reference sequence). With 0 bases removed from V and 6 bases from J, the gap between germline ends came to 15 bases. The CDR3 has 16 amino acids. The CDR3 region is CASSIEATRAGQPQHF. The CDR3 DNA reads TGTGCCAGTAGTATAGAAGCGACCCGGGCGGGTCAGCCCCAGCATTTT.

The chain employs TRBV6-1 and TRBJ1-6; a possible D gene is TRBD1 (6 bases). CDR1 MNHNS and CDR2 SASEGT come from the germline V gene. The CDR3 consists of 15 residues. Trimming left V 4 bases short and J 9 bases short, with 16 bases between. For the CDR3, the DNA is TGTGCCAGCAGTGGGCACAGGGCAGGTTCTTCACCCCTCCACTTT. This codes for CASSGHRAGSSPLHF.

The chain is built from TRBV27 and TRBJ1-1; D possibly corresponds to TRBD1 (5 bases). Looked up from germline, CDR1 is MNHEY and CDR2 is SMNVEV (reference sequence). This CDR3 has 14 amino acids. V was shortened by 7 bases and J by 7 bases, with 19 bases between the two germline ends. The CDR3 spells CASTRVDRANEAFF. CDR3 nucleotide sequence: TGTGCCAGCACCAGGGTAGATCGCGCGAATGAAGCTTTCTTT.

This clone was seen a handful of times. V usage is TRBV6-6 and J usage is TRBJ2-7, with 12 nucleotides matching TRBD2. The CDR3 loop spans 15 amino acids. Per the germline V gene, CDR1 is MNHNY and CDR2 is SVGAGI (reference sequence). After removal of 6 bases from V and 5 bases from J, the junction contained 8 bases not matched to a gene. The DNA of the CDR3 is TGTGCCAGCAGAAACTCTAGCGGGAGGGCCCACGAGCAGTACTTC. Amino acids: CASRNSSGRAHEQYF.

Regarding this clone: A read error may produce the germline difference seen at one junction end. The chain is built from TRBV4-1 and TRBJ1-2, with D hard to call. The CDR3 has 19 residues. Germline loops: CDR1 MGHRA, CDR2 YSYEKL. This CDR3 is CASSQVGKVAPTANYGYTF. Here the CDR3 DNA reads TGCGCCAGCAGCCAAGTTGGTAAGGTCGCACCAACTGCTAACTACGGCTACACCTTC.

The chain recombines TRBV7-2 with TRBJ1-1; tentatively, D is TRBD1 (6 bases). There are 18 residues in the CDR3. Germline lookup yields CDR1 SGHTA and CDR2 FQGNSA. The V end was cut by 2 bases, the J end by 0 bases, with 19 bases between. The CDR3 sequence: CASSLRGWTASMNTEAFF. CDR3 DNA: TGTGCCAGCAGCTTAAGGGGATGGACAGCCAGCATGAACACTGAAGCTTTCTTT. Combining the CDR3 with reference TRBV7-2 and TRBJ1-1 gives the whole variable domain GAGVSQSPSNKVTEKGKDVELRCDPISGHTALYWYRQSLGQGLEFLIYFQGNSAPDKSGLPSDRFSAERTGGSVSTLTIQRTQQEDSAVYLCASSLRGWTASMNTEAFFGQGTRLTVV.

V and J are TRBV19 and TRBJ2-1, with TRBD1 matching over 7 bases. The CDR3 is 14 amino acids. The V and J ends lost 5 bases and 0 bases, in that order; junction bases with no gene match: 1. From germline, CDR1 is LNHDA and CDR2 SQIVND (reference sequence). As DNA, the CDR3 is TGTGCCAGTAGTTGGGACAGCTCCTACAATGAGCAGTTCTTC. Its protein is CASSWDSSYNEQFF.

The chain joins TRBV11-2 to TRBJ1-1, with D hard to call. The CDR3 has 15 amino acids. V was clipped by 5 bases and J by 6 bases, with 19 bases between them. Germline V lookup: CDR1 SGHAT, CDR2 FQNNGV. CDR3 loop: CASSPWSPRTAEAFF. CDR3 bases: TGTGCCAGCAGCCCCTGGAGCCCCCGAACGGCTGAAGCTTTCTTT.

The J gene is TRBJ1-4, the V gene TRBV2, with 7 bases matching TRBD1. The CDR3 has 13 residues. Germline trimming cut 7 bases from V and 7 bases from J; bases unmatched to any gene: 6. The germline V gene encodes CDR1 SNHLY and CDR2 FYNNEI. The CDR3: CASTGTAPEKLFF. For the CDR3, the DNA is TGTGCCAGCACGGGGACAGCCCCTGAAAAACTGTTTTTT.

The chain has TRBV5-4 and TRBJ2-3, with 7 bases that match TRBD1. The germline CDR1 and CDR2 sequences are SGHNT and YYREEE (reference sequence). The CDR3 loop spans 14 amino acids. V trimming: 4 bases; J trimming: 2 bases; junction bases outside the gene matches: 4. CDR3: CASSVGQNTDTQYF. Here the CDR3 DNA reads TGTGCCAGCAGCGTGGGACAGAACACAGATACGCAGTATTTT.

This clone occurred a few times. The chain uses TRBV11-2 and TRBJ1-1; D remains unclear. V was cut by 5 bases and J by 7 bases, with 17 bases left in between. Germline CDR1 reads SGHAT; CDR2 reads FQNNGV. The CDR3 length is 14 residues. This CDR3 reads CASSGVRRKFEAFF. In DNA, the CDR3 is TGTGCCAGCAGCGGAGTCCGACGAAAGTTTGAAGCTTTCTTT.

This chain joins TRBV28 and TRBJ1-5, with D possibly being TRBD1 (5 bases). The CDR3 has 16 residues. The ends were cut back, 2 bases at V and 7 bases at J, with 18 bases in the middle. Germline V lookup: CDR1 MDHEN, CDR2 SYDVKM. CDR3 sequence: CASSLRGFGGEQPQHF. In nucleotides, the CDR3 is TGTGCCAGCAGTTTAAGAGGGTTTGGGGGGGAACAGCCCCAGCATTTT.

The CDR3 region is CASSRETGELFF. DNA of the CDR3: TGTGCCAGCAGCCGGGAAACCGGGGAGCTGTTTTTT. The genes are TRBV7-2 and TRBJ2-2; tentatively, D is TRBD2 (5 bases). The CDR3 is 12 amino acids. The germline V gene encodes CDR1 SGHTA and CDR2 FQGNSA. V was trimmed by 5 bases and J by 5 bases, leaving 6 bases between them.

The rearrangement joins TRBV29-1 to TRBJ2-1, with D maybe TRBD2 (5 bases). The CDR3 has 12 amino acids. Trimming shortened V by 6 bases and J by 6 bases, and 12 bases separated the two germline ends. Germline lookup yields CDR1 SQVTM and CDR2 ANQGSEA. The CDR3 DNA follows: TGCAGCGTGCTGAGGGTGGGCAATGAGCAGTTCTTC. It codes for CSVLRVGNEQFF.

The chain is built from TRBV14 and TRBJ1-1; D gene unclear. Germline V CDR1 and CDR2: SGHDN, FVKESK. The CDR3 covers 14 residues. With 0 bases removed from V and 4 bases from J, the gap between germline ends came to 9 bases. CDR3 amino acids: CASSQESGFTEAFF. CDR3 DNA: TGTGCCAGCAGCCAAGAGTCGGGGTTCACTGAAGCTTTCTTT.

The V call is TRBV18, the J call TRBJ2-3, with D perhaps matching TRBD2 (6 bases). The CDR3 covers 15 residues. Trimming removed 4 bases from V and 0 bases from J, with 11 bases in between. CDR1 is KGHSH, CDR2 LQKENI, per germline. For the CDR3, the DNA is TGTGCCAGCTCACGGGGAGGATCCAGCACAGATACGCAGTATTTT. Translating gives CASSRGGSSTDTQYF.

The V gene is TRBV4-1, the J gene TRBJ2-1; a possible D gene is TRBD2 (6 bases). The V gene lost 3 bases and the J gene lost 7 bases, with 19 bases spanning the gap. The CDR3 has 16 amino acids. Germline CDR1 reads MGHRA; CDR2 reads YSYEKL. CDR3 DNA sequence: TGCGCCAGCAGCCACCCCATCGGGAGAGGGAGTAATGAGCAGTTCTTC. It encodes CASSHPIGRGSNEQFF.

The chain has TRBV27 and TRBJ2-2, with 9 bases that match TRBD2. The junction had 6 bases not matched to a gene; V was cut back by 7 bases and J by 3 bases. The length of the CDR3 is 15 residues. Germline lookup yields CDR1 MNHEY and CDR2 SMNVEV (reference sequence). CDR3 nucleotide sequence: TGTGCCAGCACCCCGACTAGCGGCTACACCGGGGAGCTGTTTTTT. Its protein is CASTPTSGYTGELFF.

This chain joins TRBV5-6 and TRBJ2-3; the match to TRBD2 covers 7 bases. CDR1 SGHDT and CDR2 YYEEEE come from the germline V gene. CDR3 length: 16 amino acids. J gave up 6 bases and V 3 bases, and 13 bases lay outside the gene matches. The CDR3 DNA reads as TGTGCCAGCAGCTCCCAGCGGGGAGGGTCCCGGGATACGCAGTATTTT. It yields the protein CASSSQRGGSRDTQYF. The complete variable domain, with remaining parts taken from reference TRBV5-6 and TRBJ2-3, reads DAGVTQSPTHLIKTRGQQVTLRCSPKSGHDTVSWYQQALGQGPQFIFQYYEEEERQRGNFPDRFSGHQFPNYSSELNVNALLLGDSALYLCASSSQRGGSRDTQYFGPGTRLTVL.

This clone is a singleton in its sample. The J gene is TRBJ2-5, the V gene TRBV28; D might be TRBD2 (6 bases). The length of the CDR3 is 14 residues. Germline loops: CDR1 MDHEN, CDR2 SYDVKM. Trimming took 4 bases from V and 3 from J, leaving 12 bases between them. The chain's CDR3 is CASSSGTAKETQYF. CDR3 sequence (DNA): TGTGCCAGCAGTTCCGGGACTGCAAAAGAGACCCAGTACTTC.

This clone occurred a few times. The chain couples TRBV29-1 to TRBJ2-7, with D maybe TRBD1 (5 bases). Looked up from germline, CDR1 is SQVTM and CDR2 is ANQGSEA. This CDR3 contains 14 residues. The V gene lost 3 bases and the J gene lost 5 bases, with 17 bases spanning the gap. The CDR3 DNA follows: TGCAGCGTTGAGTTTCAATATAGGGGCGACGAGCAGTACTTC. Its translation: CSVEFQYRGDEQYF.

This chain links TRBV6-1 with TRBJ2-7; a weak D match, TRBD2 (6 bases). Germline CDR1 MNHNS, CDR2 SASEGT. Trimming stripped 6 bases from V and 0 bases from J, with 15 bases between. This CDR3 has 15 amino acids. For the CDR3, the DNA is TGTGCCAGCAGGCGGGGTTCGGCAGACTCCTACGAGCAGTACTTC. Translated: CASRRGSADSYEQYF.

The V and J genes are TRBV15 and TRBJ2-5; D gene uncertain. From germline, CDR1 is LNHNV and CDR2 YYDKDF (reference sequence). The length of the CDR3 is 16 residues. Trimming removed 2 bases from V and 0 bases from J, with 13 bases in between. CDR3 nucleotides: TGTGCCACCAGCAGACTCTTCATGGCGGACCAAGAGACCCAGTACTTC. The encoded protein is CATSRLFMADQETQYF. Variable domain in full (rest from reference TRBV15 and TRBJ2-5): DAMVIQNPRYQVTQFGKPVTLSCSQTLNHNVMYWYQQKSSQAPKLLFHYYDKDFNNEADTPDNFQSRRPNTSFCFLDIRSPGLGDTAMYLCATSRLFMADQETQYFGPGTRLLVL.

The chain has TRBV28 and TRBJ2-1, with 7 bases identical to TRBD2. The CDR3 totals 16 residues. The V gene's germline CDR1 is MDHEN and CDR2 SYDVKM. J gave up 7 bases and V 3 bases, and 12 bases lay outside the gene matches. The CDR3 spells CASSFIGASGENEQFF. Here the CDR3 DNA reads TGTGCCAGCAGTTTTATCGGGGCTAGCGGCGAAAATGAGCAGTTCTTC. The full variable domain, completed using reference TRBV28 and TRBJ2-1, is DVKVTQSSRYLVKRTGEKVFLECVQDMDHENMFWYRQDPGLGLRLIYFSYDVKMKEKGDIPEGYSVSREKKERFSLILESASTNQTSMYLCASSFIGASGENEQFFGPGTRLTVL.

The rearrangement uses TRBV10-3 and TRBJ1-5; 10 nucleotides match TRBD1. CDR1 is ENHRY and CDR2 is SYGVKD in the germline V gene. CDR3 size: 13 residues. Losses at the gene ends were 4 bases for V and 8 bases for J; bases not matched to a gene: 2. This CDR3 is CAISVGTGEPQHF. CDR3 sequence (DNA): TGTGCCATCAGTGTTGGGACAGGGGAGCCCCAGCATTTT.

Regarding this clone: At one boundary the junction diverges from the germline segment, which might be a read error. Other DNA sequences of this sample code for an identical CDR3. This sequence joins TRBV18 and TRBJ1-2; unclear D gene. The CDR3 is 13 residues long. CDR1 is KGHSH, CDR2 LQKENI, per germline. CDR3 residues: CASSFGRGDGHTF. As DNA, the CDR3 is TGTGCCAGCTCTTTCGGACGGGGAGATGGCCACACCTTC.

This clone occurred a few times. The chain employs TRBV5-4 and TRBJ1-2; D unclear. The V end was cut by 0 bases, the J end by 4 bases, with 10 bases between. CDR1 and CDR2 (germline): SGHNT, YYREEE (reference sequence). CDR3 size: 14 residues. The CDR3 spells CASSLAAASYGYTF. The CDR3, as DNA: TGTGCCAGCAGCTTGGCGGCGGCGAGCTATGGCTACACCTTC. Full variable domain (missing parts from reference TRBV5-4 and TRBJ1-2): ETGVTQSPTHLIKTRGQQVTLRCSSQSGHNTVSWYQQALGQGPQFIFQYYREEENGRGNFPPRFSGLQFPNYSSELNVNALELDDSALYLCASSLAAASYGYTFGSGTRLTVV.

The chain has TRBV4-1 and TRBJ1-1; the D is unclear. The germline CDR1 and CDR2 sequences are MGHRA and YSYEKL. The CDR3 runs to 13 residues. Trimming removed 1 base from V and 4 bases from J, with 7 bases in between. The CDR3 reads CASSQAPVTEAFF. Written as DNA, the CDR3 is TGCGCCAGCAGCCAAGCCCCGGTCACTGAAGCTTTCTTT.

This clone was observed a handful of times. V gene TRBV7-9 combines with J gene TRBJ2-2; D call uncertain. The CDR3 covers 13 residues. The germline gives CDR1 SEHNR, CDR2 FQNEAQ (reference sequence). V dropped 6 bases and J dropped 6 bases, with 11 bases sitting between them. The CDR3 region is CASRYQAAGELFF. The DNA of the CDR3 is TGTGCCAGCAGATATCAGGCTGCCGGGGAGCTGTTTTTT.